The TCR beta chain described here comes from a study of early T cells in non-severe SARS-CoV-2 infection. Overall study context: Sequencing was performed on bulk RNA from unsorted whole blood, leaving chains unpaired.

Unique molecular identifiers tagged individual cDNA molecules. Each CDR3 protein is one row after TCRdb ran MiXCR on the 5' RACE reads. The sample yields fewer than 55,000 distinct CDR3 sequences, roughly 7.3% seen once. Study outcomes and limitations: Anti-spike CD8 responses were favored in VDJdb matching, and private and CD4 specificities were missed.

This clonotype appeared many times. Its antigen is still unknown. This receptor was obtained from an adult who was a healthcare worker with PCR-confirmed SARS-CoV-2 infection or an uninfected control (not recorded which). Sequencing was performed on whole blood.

CDR3 DNA: TGTGCCAGTAGTCCGGCCCATGAGGGGCGAAATCAGCCCCAGCATTTT. Its protein product is CASSPAHEGRNQPQHF. The V gene is TRBV19, the J gene TRBJ1-5, with D perhaps matching TRBD1 (5 bases). This CDR3 contains 16 residues. Germline CDR1 is LNHDA and CDR2 is SQIVND (reference sequence). Trimming cost V 5 bases and J 4 bases, with 18 bases left between them.